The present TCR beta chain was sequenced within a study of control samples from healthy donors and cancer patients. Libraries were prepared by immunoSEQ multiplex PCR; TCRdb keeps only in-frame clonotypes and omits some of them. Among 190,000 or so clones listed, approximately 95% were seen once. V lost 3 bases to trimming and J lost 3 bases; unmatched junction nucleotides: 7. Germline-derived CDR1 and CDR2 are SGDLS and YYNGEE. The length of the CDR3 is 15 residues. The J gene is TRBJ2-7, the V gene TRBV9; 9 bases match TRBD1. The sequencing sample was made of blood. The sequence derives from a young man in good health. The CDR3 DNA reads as TGTGCCAGCAGCGCAACCGGGACAGGGAACTACGAGCAGTACTTC. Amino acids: CASSATGTGNYEQYF.